These 31 T cell receptor beta chains share one sample of origin, sequenced in a study of CD8 T cells in ankylosing spondylitis (dated by TCRdb to between 2016 and 2019). Libraries came from 5' RACE. Sequencing took place on an Illumina HiSeq 2500. The public reads were quality trimmed at Q25 with fastp and then assembled into clones with MiXCR by TCRdb, keeping productive beta chains. Here each entry gathers all rows of one CDR3 protein and keeps the most common genes and DNA. Here the sample has hundreds of thousands of distinct CDR3 sequences; over 9.5% occur a single time. The ten largest clones add up to 20% to 25% of the sample. Sequenced sample: blood, either unsorted or a sorted T cell fraction (not recorded which). Receptors were obtained from a male donor with ankylosing spondylitis or in good health (not recorded which).

Notes on this clonotype: The DNA is left out, because the CDR3 cannot be placed on it with certainty; the CDR3 is given as TCRdb lists it. This sequence joins TRBV29-1 and TRBJ1-2. CDR1 and CDR2 (germline): SQVTM, ANQGSEA. A total of 11 residues make up the CDR3, ends included. CDR3 protein: CSVEDVAVGAF.

The sample holds many counts of this clonotype. V gene TRBV12-3 or TRBV12-4 combines with J gene TRBJ2-7; 8 bases are a match to TRBD2. The V and J ends lost 2 bases and 4 bases, in that order; junction bases with no gene match: 7. The CDR3 runs 15 residues. CDR3 sequence: CASSLSVRLAYEQYF. CDR3 in DNA: TGTGCCAGCAGTTTATCTGTTAGACTAGCGTACGAGCAGTACTTC.

Turning to this clonotype: A read error is possible here, since a much larger clone lies one base away. The V and J genes are TRBV29-1 and TRBJ2-3; 12 bases fit TRBD2. There are 12 residues in the CDR3. Germline V lookup: CDR1 SQVTM, CDR2 ANQGSEA. The CDR3 reads CTSGGAGDTPYF. CDR3 bases: TGCACTAGCGGGGGGGCCGGAGATACGCCGTATTTT.

This clonotype was picked up many times. The J gene is TRBJ2-1, the V gene TRBV3-1, with 8 bases lining up with TRBD2. CDR3 length: 17 amino acids. With 1 base clipped from V and 6 bases from J, the junction kept 11 bases outside the gene matches. CDR1 is LGHDT, CDR2 YNNKEL, per germline (reference sequence). The CDR3 here is CASSQGWSSGSINEQFF. CDR3 bases: TGTGCCAGCAGCCAAGGCTGGTCTAGCGGGTCCATCAATGAGCAGTTCTTC.

This clonotype was observed many times. The CDR3 DNA sequence: TGTGCCAGCAGACCCTCTTTGACCTACAATGAGCAGTTCTTC. It yields the protein CASRPSLTYNEQFF. The chain joins TRBV6-1 to TRBJ2-1; D ambiguous. V lost 6 bases to trimming and J lost 2 bases, with 11 bases between them. In germline, CDR1 is MNHNS, CDR2 SASEGT. The CDR3 extends over 14 amino acids.

A word on this clonotype: A single base separates this from a much larger clone, so it may be a read error. The gene calls are TRBV6-5 and TRBJ2-7; no clear D. Germline V gene lookup returns CDR1 MNHEY and CDR2 SVGAGI. The CDR3 spans 14 residues. Here the CDR3 DNA reads TGTGCCGGCAGTTACACCCCAGGTTCCTACGAGCAGTACTTC. Its protein product is CAGSYTPGSYEQYF.

The chain's CDR3 is CSAPGYVGKSGVAKNIQYF. CDR3 coding DNA: TGCAGTGCCCCCGGCTACGTGGGCAAGTCCGGAGTAGCCAAAAACATTCAGTACTTC. The V gene is TRBV20-1, the J gene TRBJ2-4; no clear D. CDR3 size: 19 residues. Germline CDR1 DFQATT, CDR2 SNEGSKA (reference sequence). Trimming took 6 bases from V and 0 from J, leaving 27 bases between them.

This clonotype came up many times. In DNA, the CDR3 is TGCGCCAGCAGCCGAGGACTAGCGGGGAACAATGAGCAGTTCTTC. Its protein product is CASSRGLAGNNEQFF. V and J are TRBV5-1 and TRBJ2-1; 12 bases are a match to TRBD2. After removal of 4 bases from V and 5 bases from J, the junction contained 4 bases not matched to a gene. This CDR3 has 15 residues. In germline, CDR1 is SGHRS, CDR2 YFSETQ.

This clonotype was seen repeatedly, ten times or more. The chain carries TRBV7-3 and TRBJ1-6; D remains unclear. Trimming pared 3 bases from V and 7 bases from J, leaving 10 bases between. The CDR3 extends over 14 amino acids. Germline values: CDR1 SGHTA, CDR2 FQGTGA. The CDR3 is CASSFSGQNSPLHF. The CDR3 nucleotides read TGTGCCAGCAGCTTTTCGGGCCAGAATTCACCCCTCCACTTT. The full variable domain, its missing parts supplied by reference TRBV7-3 and TRBJ1-6, is GAGVSQTPSNKVTEKGKYVELRCDPISGHTALYWYRQSLGQGPEFLIYFQGTGAADDSGLPNDRFFAVRPEGSVSTLKIQRTERGDSAVYLCASSFSGQNSPLHFGNGTRLTVT.

The chain joins TRBV7-3 to TRBJ2-1, with D perhaps TRBD2 (6 bases). The V end was cut by 2 bases, the J end by 4 bases, with 12 bases between. Germline lookup yields CDR1 SGHTA and CDR2 FQGTGA. The CDR3 extends over 15 amino acids. The CDR3, as DNA: TGTGCCAGCAGCTTATCCGTAGCGGATTACAATGAGCAGTTCTTC. Protein: CASSLSVADYNEQFF.

This clonotype occurred many times. The chain couples TRBV28 to TRBJ2-7; TRBD2 aligns across 8 bases. Germline values: CDR1 MDHEN, CDR2 SYDVKM. J gave up 2 bases and V 6 bases, and 3 bases lay outside the gene matches. This CDR3 has 13 residues. The chain's CDR3 is CASSSGGTYEQYF. The CDR3 DNA reads as TGTGCCAGCAGCAGCGGGGGCACCTACGAGCAGTACTTC.

This clonotype was recorded at least ten times. The CDR3 region has the DNA TGTGCCAGCAGCGAAACAGGAGGTGCAATTAATGAAAAACTGTTTTTT. Translation: CASSETGGAINEKLFF. The V gene is TRBV6-1, the J gene TRBJ1-4; possible D gene TRBD1, 5 bases. The CDR3 has 16 residues. Trimming took 6 bases from V and 4 from J, leaving 18 bases between them. Per the germline V gene, CDR1 is MNHNS and CDR2 is SASEGT.

The sample holds many counts of this clonotype. The chain is built from TRBV7-2 and TRBJ1-2; possibly TRBD1 for D (5 bases). CDR3 length equals 14 residues. V dropped 2 bases and J dropped 8 bases, with 15 bases sitting between them. Germline CDR1 reads SGHTA; CDR2 reads FQGNSA. CDR3 DNA sequence: TGTGCCAGCAGCTTACCGATCGGGACGGGCGGCTACACCTTC. Amino acids: CASSLPIGTGGYTF.

This clonotype was counted between two and nine times. The V gene is TRBV5-6, the J gene TRBJ2-3, with TRBD1 matching 8 bases. CDR1 is SGHDT, CDR2 YYEEEE, per germline. The CDR3 is made up of 16 amino acids. The ends lost 2 bases at V and 6 bases at J; junction bases unmatched: 11. The CDR3 DNA is TGTGCCAGCAGCTTTCGCGGGACAGGCGGTAGGGATACGCAGTATTTT. Translation gives CASSFRGTGGRDTQYF.

This clonotype showed up just once. This chain uses TRBV29-1 with TRBJ2-3, with 8 bases fitting TRBD1. The V gene end was trimmed by 6 bases and the J gene end by 4 bases; junction bases not matched to a gene: 3. The CDR3 is 12 residues long. From germline, CDR1 is SQVTM and CDR2 ANQGSEA. CDR3 coding DNA: TGCAGCGTCTCACAGGGGGCAGATACGCAGTATTTT. Amino acid sequence: CSVSQGADTQYF.

This clonotype appeared many times. The genes are TRBV29-1 and TRBJ2-3, with D tentatively TRBD2 (6 bases). The CDR3 has 17 amino acids. V was clipped by 3 bases and J by 2 bases, with 21 bases between them. CDR1 and CDR2 from the germline V gene are SQVTM and ANQGSEA. The CDR3 DNA reads as TGCAGCGTTGACCGGGGACCGGGGGAGATATCCACAGATACGCAGTATTTT. This sequence encodes CSVDRGPGEISTDTQYF.

This clonotype was detected ten times or more. V is TRBV9 and J is TRBJ2-5; D perhaps matches TRBD2 (6 bases). The CDR3 length is 13 residues. The V gene lost 0 bases and the J gene lost 7 bases, with 10 bases spanning the gap. Germline assignment: CDR1 SGDLS and CDR2 YYNGEE. The CDR3 here is CASSVAGDGTQYF. The CDR3 region has the DNA TGTGCCAGCAGCGTAGCGGGGGACGGGACCCAGTACTTC.

The chain links TRBV7-4 to TRBJ2-5; D could derive from TRBD1 or TRBD2 (5 bases each). The CDR3 extends over 18 amino acids. Germline V gene sequence: CDR1 SGHVT, CDR2 SQSDAQ. V shed 3 bases and J shed 2 bases, with 22 bases lying between them. CDR3 amino acids: CASSLGPGPLRRQETQYF. The CDR3 region has the DNA TGTGCCAGCAGCTTGGGGCCTGGACCCCTTCGGAGGCAAGAGACCCAGTACTTC.

This clonotype was picked up a small number of times. The chain uses TRBV20-1 and TRBJ2-1; 7 bases agree with TRBD1. Trimming took 4 bases from V and 6 from J; bases not matched to a gene: 12. CDR3 length: 15 residues. CDR1 and CDR2 (germline): DFQATT, SNEGSKA (reference sequence). The CDR3 bases are TGCAGTGCTATCTCCGGGACAGCAGTCCCCAATGAGCAGTTCTTC. Protein sequence: CSAISGTAVPNEQFF.

This clonotype has at least ten counts. This chain joins TRBV5-1 and TRBJ2-5; maybe TRBD1 (5 bases). CDR3 size: 16 residues. In germline, CDR1 is SGHRS, CDR2 YFSETQ. V lost 0 bases, J lost 0 bases, and 12 bases lay in between. The CDR3 coding sequence is TGCGCCAGCAGCTTGGCCGTAGGGGCCTACCAAGAGACCCAGTACTTC. It specifies CASSLAVGAYQETQYF.

This clonotype was observed many times. V is TRBV5-1 and J is TRBJ2-7; 11 positions match TRBD1. This CDR3 has 16 residues. Germline V gene sequence: CDR1 SGHRS, CDR2 YFSETQ. Trimming at V came to 0 bases and at J to 2 bases, leaving 4 bases not matched to a gene. The CDR3 reads CASSLAGTGGTYEQYF. Here the CDR3 DNA reads TGCGCCAGCAGCTTGGCCGGGACAGGGGGAACCTACGAGCAGTACTTC.

This chain connects TRBV9 to TRBJ2-3, with 7 bases matching TRBD2. The V gene end was trimmed by 7 bases and the J gene end by 6 bases; junction bases not matched to a gene: 20. This CDR3 contains 17 residues. CDR1 and CDR2 (germline): SGDLS, YYNGEE. The CDR3 here is CASSGGGGNTAWDTQYF. The CDR3 nucleotides are TGTGCCAGCTCGGGCGGCGGGGGTAACACCGCTTGGGATACGCAGTATTTT.

This clonotype was found a few times. This chain joins TRBV3-1 and TRBJ2-1; the D is unclear. The CDR3 runs to 11 residues. Looked up from germline, CDR1 is LGHDT and CDR2 is YNNKEL (reference sequence). The ends were cut back, 6 bases at V and 9 bases at J, with 9 bases in the middle. For the CDR3, the DNA is TGTGCCAGCAGAGTAGGGCCTGAGCAGTTCTTC. It encodes CASRVGPEQFF.

This clonotype was recorded a few times. This rearrangement joins TRBV10-3 to TRBJ2-3; no clear D. From germline, CDR1 is ENHRY and CDR2 SYGVKD. This CDR3 has 12 amino acids. Deletions cut 4 bases from V and 4 bases from J, with 6 bases between. CDR3 sequence (DNA): TGTGCCATCAGTGTAAATCCAGATACGCAGTATTTT. The encoded protein is CAISVNPDTQYF.

This clonotype has ten or more counts. The CDR3 spells CASSLALAEGTDTQYF. The CDR3 DNA follows: TGCGCCAGCAGCTTGGCACTAGCGGAGGGGACAGATACGCAGTATTTT. The chain is built from TRBV5-1 and TRBJ2-3; 8 nucleotides match TRBD2. The J segment lost 3 bases and the V segment lost 0 bases, leaving 6 bases of the junction unmatched. The germline V gene has CDR1 SGHRS and CDR2 YFSETQ. The length of the CDR3 is 16 residues.

This clonotype was recorded many times. The V and J genes are TRBV5-1 and TRBJ2-3; D is undetermined. The CDR3 contains 14 residues. The V end lost 3 bases, the J end lost 2 bases, and 10 bases lay between the germline ends. Germline V gene data show CDR1 as SGHRS and CDR2 as YFSETQ. The CDR3 sequence: CASSYTSFTDTQYF. CDR3 coding DNA: TGCGCCAGCAGCTACACCAGTTTCACAGATACGCAGTATTTT.

This clonotype was seen many times. The chain is built from TRBV10-3 and TRBJ2-3, with D perhaps given as TRBD1 or TRBD2 (5 bases each). V was clipped by 6 bases and J by 6 bases, with 13 bases between them. Germline V gene lookup returns CDR1 ENHRY and CDR2 SYGVKD. CDR3 size: 13 residues. The DNA for the CDR3 is TGTGCCATCAGCCGGGACCCCTCGGATACGCAGTATTTT. It translates to CAISRDPSDTQYF.

This clonotype was recorded many times. The genes are TRBV2 and TRBJ2-3, with D unclear. V lost 5 bases to trimming and J lost 7 bases, with 13 bases between them. The CDR3 covers 13 residues. Germline V gene sequence: CDR1 SNHLY, CDR2 FYNNEI. CDR3 DNA sequence: TGTGCCAGCAGTCCCCACAAGCAGAATACGCAGTATTTT. Translated, it gives CASSPHKQNTQYF.

A remark on this clonotype: This sequence may be a read error, since a much larger clone differs from it by one base. V and J are TRBV7-6 and TRBJ1-4, with D uncertain. V was cut by 8 bases and J by 8 bases, with 18 bases left in between. The CDR3 contains 14 residues. CDR1 and CDR2 (germline): SGHVS, FNYEAQ. CDR3: CASGEGMGSEKLFF. The CDR3 DNA is TGTGCCAGCGGGGAGGGCATGGGTTCCGAAAAACTGTTTTTT.

This clonotype has ten or more counts. The V and J genes are TRBV7-2 and TRBJ2-7; D may be TRBD2 (5 bases). Deletions cut 4 bases from V and 1 base from J, with 11 bases between. Germline assignment: CDR1 SGHTA and CDR2 FQGNSA. This CDR3 is 14 amino acids long. The CDR3 loop is CASSYGLDSYEQYF. The CDR3 DNA sequence: TGTGCCAGCAGCTACGGACTGGATTCCTACGAGCAGTACTTC.

This clonotype was recorded at least ten times. The V and J genes are TRBV2 and TRBJ1-5; maybe TRBD1 (6 bases). The V gene's germline CDR1 is SNHLY and CDR2 FYNNEI. V was trimmed by 4 bases and J by 7 bases, leaving 11 bases between them. The CDR3 has 13 residues. CDR3 coding DNA: TGTGCCAGCAGTGTGGGGGCGGCACAGCCCCAGCATTTT. This gives the protein CASSVGAAQPQHF.